This T cell receptor beta chain is from a study of blood T cell repertoires in COVID-19. Study-level information: T cells, B-cell-depleted T cells, or PBMCs supplied cDNA or gDNA.

This clone has a handful of counts. Original methodology: Nucleated cell counts were estimated from reference gene primer amplification. The assay was immunoSEQ multiplex PCR, and TCRdb's table has in-frame clones only and misses some. The V and J calls and clone size come from that table; D and trimming were worked out from the DNA. The table records 270,000 or so clones, about 83% of them present only once. The sample comprised peripheral blood. The sequence came from a woman aged 45 to 65 who had recovered from COVID-19.

The CDR3 sequence: CASSPPAGTDTQYF. For the CDR3, the DNA is TGTGCCAGCTCACCACCGGCAGGCACAGATACGCAGTATTTT. V usage is TRBV18 and J usage is TRBJ2-3; no reliable D call. The ends were cut back, 0 bases at V and 1 base at J, with 5 bases in the middle. The V gene's germline CDR1 is KGHSH and CDR2 LQKENI. The CDR3 is 14 amino acids.